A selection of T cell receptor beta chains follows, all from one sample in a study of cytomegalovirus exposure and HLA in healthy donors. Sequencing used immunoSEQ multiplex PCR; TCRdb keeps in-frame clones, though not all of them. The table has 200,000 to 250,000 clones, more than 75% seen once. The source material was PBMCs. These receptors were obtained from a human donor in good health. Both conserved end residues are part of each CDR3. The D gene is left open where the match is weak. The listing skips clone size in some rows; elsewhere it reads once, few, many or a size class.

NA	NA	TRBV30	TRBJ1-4	CAWSDPGREKLFF	TGTGCCTGGAGTGACCCCGGTAGAGAAAAACTGTTTTTT
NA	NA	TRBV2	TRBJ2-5	CASILDRGQETQYF	TGTGCCAGCATTCTGGACAGAGGCCAAGAGACCCAGTACTTC
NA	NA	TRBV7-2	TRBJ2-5	CASSLVLQETQYF	TGTGCCAGCAGCTTAGTCCTTCAAGAGACCCAGTACTTC
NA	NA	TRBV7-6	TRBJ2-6	CASSQGGIPAGANVLTF	TGTGCCAGCAGCCAAGGAGGGATACCCGCTGGGGCCAACGTCCTGACTTTC
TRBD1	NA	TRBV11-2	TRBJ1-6	CASSPRQGMGGSPLHF	TGTGCCAGCAGCCCAAGACAGGGGATGGGTGGTTCACCCCTCCACTTT
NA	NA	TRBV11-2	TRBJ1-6	CASSLGAGFYNSPLHF	TGTGCCAGCAGCTTAGGTGCAGGTTTCTATAATTCACCCCTCCACTTT
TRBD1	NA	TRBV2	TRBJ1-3	CASSERGPGNTIYF	TGTGCCAGCAGCGAGAGGGGGCCCGGAAACACCATATATTTT
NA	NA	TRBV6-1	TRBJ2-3	CASNRDYSTDTQYF	TGTGCCAGCAACAGAGACTACAGCACAGATACGCAGTATTTT
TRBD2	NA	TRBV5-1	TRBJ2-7	CASSLSPREGYEQYF	TGCGCCAGCAGCTTGTCCCCCCGGGAGGGCTACGAGCAGTACTTC
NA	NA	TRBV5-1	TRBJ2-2	CASSLASANTGELFF	TGCGCCAGCAGCTTGGCTTCGGCGAACACCGGGGAGCTGTTTTTT
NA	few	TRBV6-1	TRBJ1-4	CASRTGNSNEKLFF	TGTGCCAGCAGGACGGGGAACAGTAATGAAAAACTGTTTTTT
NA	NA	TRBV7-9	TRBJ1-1	CASGPRQASRAFF	TGTGCCAGCGGACCTCGACAGGCAAGCCGAGCTTTCTTT
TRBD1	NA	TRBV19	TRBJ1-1	CASSIRQGGANTEAFF	TGTGCCAGTAGTATCCGACAGGGGGGAGCGAACACTGAAGCTTTCTTT
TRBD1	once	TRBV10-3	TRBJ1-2	CAISPKDRHGYTF	TGTGCCATCAGTCCAAAGGACAGGCATGGCTACACCTTC
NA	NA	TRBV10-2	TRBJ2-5	CASSDRGLGETQYF	TGCGCCAGCAGTGACAGGGGTTTGGGGGAGACCCAGTACTTC
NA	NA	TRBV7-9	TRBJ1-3	CSSSGRQGSTGNTIYF	TGTTCCAGCAGCGGTCGTCAGGGGAGCACTGGAAACACCATATATTTT
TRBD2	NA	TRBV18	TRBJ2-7	CASSPGLAGAVGQYF	TGTGCCAGCTCACCTGGACTAGCTGGGGCGGTTGGGCAGTACTTC
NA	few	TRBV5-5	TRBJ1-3	CASSLGPRQGSGNTIYF	TGTGCCAGCAGCTTGGGCCCTCGGCAGGGCTCTGGAAACACCATATATTTT
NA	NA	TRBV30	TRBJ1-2	CAWSVTERSTF	TGTGCCTGGAGTGTGACAGAAAGGAGCACCTTC
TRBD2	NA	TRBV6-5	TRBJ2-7	CASSLSGSVLYEQYF	TGTGCCAGCAGTCTTAGCGGGAGTGTCCTCTACGAGCAGTACTTC
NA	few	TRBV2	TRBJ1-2	CASSENRLSYGYTF	TGTGCCAGCAGTGAAAACAGGCTGAGCTATGGCTACACCTTC